This T cell receptor (beta chain) was sequenced in a study of T cells in Graves' hyperthyroidism and ophthalmopathy. Hyperthyroidism of Graves' type that showed no ophthalmopathy progression within 18 months was stable. Newly diagnosed patients aged 18 to 65 had hyperthyroidism of under 2 months' duration. With respect to this clonotype: Its antigen remains unidentified.

Study results and caveats: Model-based prediction identified ophthalmopathy a median 6.5 months prior to its onset. Separating ophthalmopathy from stable hyperthyroidism was achieved by a 13 V-J model.

The ends were cut back, 5 bases at V and 0 bases at J, with 13 bases in the middle. The CDR3 is 16 residues long. Per the germline V gene, CDR1 is SGHTA and CDR2 is FQGNSA. TCR beta CDR3 sequences were amplified from RNA transcripts. The HTBI primer set served for first-round RT-PCR of the TCR CDR3. One entry per CDR3 protein, called by TCRdb with MiXCR from the multiplex PCR reads. The sample holds 500,000 to 650,000 distinct CDR3 sequences, less than 15% seen once. This clonotype was obtained from a woman in her thirties or forties with Graves' hyperthyroidism. Sample: blood. The chain is built from TRBV7-2 and TRBJ1-4; D not certain. CDR3 in amino acids: CASSRAPGTTNEKLFF. DNA of the CDR3: TGTGCCAGCAGCAGGGCCCCTGGTACAACTAATGAAAAACTGTTTTTT.